This T cell receptor beta chain is drawn from a study of shared clonotypes between healthy human individuals. Per the germline V gene, CDR1 is SGDLS and CDR2 is YYNGEE. CDR3 length equals 11 residues. V gave up 5 bases and J gave up 12 bases, with 14 bases separating them. Assay: immunoSEQ multiplex PCR; the TCRdb copy retains only in-frame clones and omits some. The sample holds about 2.1 million clones, 85% to 95% seen once. The naive CD8 fraction comprised CD45RO-negative cells positively selected for CCR7 and excluded terminally differentiated effector memory CD45RA+ cells. The clonotype comes from a man younger than 35 in good health. Some clones in this sample may be carry-over from other donors' samples. The genes are TRBV9 and TRBJ2-5, with TRBD1 as a possible D gene (5 bases). The specimen was naive CD8+ T cells from PBMCs. For the CDR3, the DNA is TGTGCCAGCAGTGATGGACATAGGGAGTACTTC. Residues: CASSDGHREYF.